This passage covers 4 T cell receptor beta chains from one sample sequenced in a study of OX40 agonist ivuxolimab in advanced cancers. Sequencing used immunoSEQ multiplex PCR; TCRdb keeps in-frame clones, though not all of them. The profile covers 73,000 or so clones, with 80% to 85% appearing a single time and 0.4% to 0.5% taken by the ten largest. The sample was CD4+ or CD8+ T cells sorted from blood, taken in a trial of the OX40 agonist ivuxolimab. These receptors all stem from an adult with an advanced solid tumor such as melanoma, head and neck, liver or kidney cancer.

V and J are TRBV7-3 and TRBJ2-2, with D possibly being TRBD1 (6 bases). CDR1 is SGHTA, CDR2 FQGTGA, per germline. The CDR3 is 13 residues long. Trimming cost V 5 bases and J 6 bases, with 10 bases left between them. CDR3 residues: CASSPPGAGELFF. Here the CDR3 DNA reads TGTGCCAGCAGCCCCCCAGGGGCCGGGGAGCTGTTTTTT.

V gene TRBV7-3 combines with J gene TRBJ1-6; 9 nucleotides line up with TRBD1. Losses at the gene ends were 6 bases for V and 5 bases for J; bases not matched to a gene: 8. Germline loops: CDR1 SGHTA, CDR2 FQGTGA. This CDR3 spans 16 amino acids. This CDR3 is CASSPRRTGDNSPLHF. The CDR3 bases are TGTGCCAGCAGTCCCCGGAGGACAGGGGATAATTCACCCCTCCACTTT.

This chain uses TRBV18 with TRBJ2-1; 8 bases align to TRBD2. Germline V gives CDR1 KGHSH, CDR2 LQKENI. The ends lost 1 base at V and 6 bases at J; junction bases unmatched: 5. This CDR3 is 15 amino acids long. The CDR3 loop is CASSPLSGVINEQFF. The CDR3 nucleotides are TGTGCCAGCTCACCACTTAGCGGGGTAATCAATGAGCAGTTCTTC.

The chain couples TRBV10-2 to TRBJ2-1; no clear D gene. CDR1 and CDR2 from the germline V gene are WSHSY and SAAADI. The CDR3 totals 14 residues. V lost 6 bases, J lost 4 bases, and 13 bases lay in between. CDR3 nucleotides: TGCGCCAGCAGCCCCCAGTCGGGTTACAATGAGCAGTTCTTC. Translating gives CASSPQSGYNEQFF.